Listed below are T cell receptor beta chains from one sample, sequenced in a study of a mutant IDH1 vaccine in newly diagnosed glioma. Generated by immunoSEQ multiplex PCR, the TCRdb table keeps only in-frame clones and is missing some. The profile shows roughly 70,000 clones, 80% to 90% of them singletons. The sequencing used PBMCs, collected from a glioma patient treated with radiotherapy, temozolomide or both. The source is a man under 40 with glioma. Each CDR3 is given with its conserved first and last residue. Each record gives: J gene, D gene, clone size, V gene, CDR3 DNA, CDR3 protein. D genes are given only for firm matches. Clone size is not always given. Where it is, it says once, few, many or a class for expanded clones.

TRBJ1-1 - once TRBV7-9 TGTGCCAGCTCCGTAGACTTGAACACTGAAGCTTTCTTT CASSVDLNTEAFF
TRBJ2-1 - - TRBV2 TGTGCCACCTATTTAGGGACTAATGAGCAGTTCTTC CATYLGTNEQFF
TRBJ2-7 TRBD2 - TRBV11-2 TGTGCCAGCAGCTGGCGAGGAGCGGGGGGGATAAACGAGCAGTACTTC CASSWRGAGGINEQYF
TRBJ1-4 TRBD1 once TRBV7-8 TGTGCCAGCAGCTTCCTCGCCGGGACAGGGGGTGAAAAACTGTTTTTT CASSFLAGTGGEKLFF
TRBJ1-5 - - TRBV19 TGTGCCAGTAACCGCAGGGGCAATCAGCCCCAGCATTTT CASNRRGNQPQHF
TRBJ1-1 - - TRBV19 TGTGCCAGTAGTCGCGGGGGCGTTAACACTGAAGCTTTCTTT CASSRGGVNTEAFF
TRBJ1-5 - - TRBV5-8 TGTGCCAGCAGCTTGGGACAGATTAATCAGCCCCAGCATTTT CASSLGQINQPQHF
TRBJ2-1 TRBD2 - TRBV5-1 TGCGCCAGCAGCTCAGCGGGGGCTTCCTACAATGAGCAGTTCTTC CASSSAGASYNEQFF
TRBJ1-5 - - TRBV30 TGTGCCTGGAGTGAGAAGGGAGGGGGACGCAATCAGCCCCAGCATTTT CAWSEKGGGRNQPQHF
TRBJ1-5 - few TRBV27 TGTGCCAGCAGGGGAGGAGGGGCGGGTCAGCCCCAGCATTTT CASRGGGAGQPQHF
TRBJ1-5 - - TRBV2 TGTGCCAGCAGGGAACCCACAACAGGGATCAATCAGCCCCAGCATTTT CASREPTTGINQPQHF
TRBJ1-2 TRBD1 - TRBV9 TGTGCCAGCAGCGTAACAGGGGCCCCCTATGGCTACACCTTC CASSVTGAPYGYTF
TRBJ2-2 TRBD1 - TRBV4-1 TGCGCCAGCAGCCACTTAATCATTGGGACAGAATTTCACACCGGGGAGCTGTTTTTT CASSHLIIGTEFHTGELFF
TRBJ1-5 - few TRBV10-3 TGTGCCATCAGTGAGGACTATAGCAATCAGCCCCAGCATTTT CAISEDYSNQPQHF
TRBJ2-1 - - TRBV19 TGTGCCAGCGCCCTGGGGGCCTACAATGAGCAGTTCTTC CASALGAYNEQFF
TRBJ2-3 TRBD2 - TRBV9 TGTGCCAGCAGCTCTACCCTAAAGCGGGGACGGACAGATACGCAGTATTTT CASSSTLKRGRTDTQYF
TRBJ2-2 - - TRBV5-5 TGTGCCAGCAGGCTGACAGGAATTAACACCGGGGAGCTGTTTTTT CASRLTGINTGELFF
TRBJ2-3 - - TRBV9 TGTGCCAGCAGCGCGCGTAGGCAGACGGGACAAATCACAGATACGCAGTATTTT CASSARRQTGQITDTQYF
TRBJ2-7 - - TRBV11-2 TGTGCCAGCAGCCTTCGGTCTTCTACTAGTCTCGAGCAGTACTTC CASSLRSSTSLEQYF
TRBJ2-5 - - TRBV7-6 TGTGCCAGCAGTTCGAGGTCCCTCGCTCCGACCCAGTACTTC CASSSRSLAPTQYF
TRBJ1-6 TRBD1 few TRBV14 TGTGCCAGCAGCCAATATTCAGGGGGAGGGAATTCACCCCTCCACTTT CASSQYSGGGNSPLHF
TRBJ1-1 - - TRBV11-3 TGTGCCAGCAGCTTAGAAGACAGCTACTTTGGCGCTTTCTTT CASSLEDSYFGAFF
TRBJ1-6 - - TRBV14 TGTGCCAGCAGCCCTCAAGATAATTCACCCCTCCACTTT CASSPQDNSPLHF
TRBJ2-3 - - TRBV6-1 TGTGCCAGCAGGTGGGCAGAGAAAGACACAGATACGCAGTATTTT CASRWAEKDTDTQYF
TRBJ1-5 - once TRBV6-1 TGTGCCAGCAACTTCGGACGGTATAGCAATCAGCCCCAGCATTTT CASNFGRYSNQPQHF
TRBJ1-4 TRBD1 - TRBV2 TGTGCCAGCAGTGATTTAACAGGGGACGAAAAACTGTTTTTT CASSDLTGDEKLFF
TRBJ1-3 - - TRBV7-9 TGTGCCAGCAGCGAAGGGGAAAGGGTCGGAAACACCATATATTTT CASSEGERVGNTIYF
TRBJ1-6 TRBD1 - TRBV27 TGTGCCAGCAACGGACAGGCCGGATCACCCCTCCACTTT CASNGQAGSPLHF
TRBJ2-5 TRBD1 - TRBV5-1 TGCGCCAGCAGCCAAATAGGGACAGGGTGGCAAGAGACCCAGTACTTC CASSQIGTGWQETQYF
TRBJ1-1 - once TRBV10-1 TGCGCCAGCAGTGAGTCGAACGCGAACACTGAAGCTTTCTTT CASSESNANTEAFF
TRBJ2-7 TRBD1 - TRBV28 TGTGCCAGCACCACAGGGGACATCTACGAGCAGTACTTC CASTTGDIYEQYF
TRBJ1-1 - - TRBV30 TGTGCCTGGATAGATGCCCCGGGCACTGAAGCTTTCTTT CAWIDAPGTEAFF
TRBJ1-5 - - TRBV19 TGTGCCAGTAACCTCAGGAGGGCCACCGGGCCAAATCAGCCCCAGCATTTT CASNLRRATGPNQPQHF
TRBJ1-1 - - TRBV9 TGTGCCAGCAGCGTAGGGGTGGGAGAGGCTGAAGCTTTCTTT CASSVGVGEAEAFF
TRBJ2-1 - - TRBV5-1 TGCGCCAGCAGCTCGATGCCCGGGAATGAGCAGTTCTTC CASSSMPGNEQFF
TRBJ2-3 TRBD1 once TRBV5-1 TGCGCCAGCACCAAGGGACAGGGAGACGATACGCAGTATTTT CASTKGQGDDTQYF
TRBJ1-1 - once TRBV9 TGTGCCAGCAGCTCCCAAGGGGGGAGGCTCAACACTGAAGCTTTCTTT CASSSQGGRLNTEAFF
TRBJ1-6 - - TRBV28 TGTGCCAGCAGTCTAAACCGACGGAATTCACCCCTCCACTTT CASSLNRRNSPLHF
TRBJ2-1 - - TRBV11-2 TGTGCCAGCAGCTTAGGCCGCTCTGGGGTCTCCTCCTACAATGAGCAGTTCTTC CASSLGRSGVSSYNEQFF
TRBJ2-2 - - TRBV5-1 TGCGCCAGCAGCAGCCTTCTCAACACCGGGGAGCTGTTTTTT CASSSLLNTGELFF
TRBJ2-7 TRBD2 - TRBV5-6 TGTGCCAGCAGCCTCTTAGCGGGGGAGTCCTACGAGCAGTACTTC CASSLLAGESYEQYF
TRBJ2-2 - - TRBV28 TGTGCCAGCAGTTTCTTTGTCGGGGAGCTGTTTTTT CASSFFVGELFF
TRBJ2-7 - - TRBV13 TGTGCCAGCAGCTCAAGATCCTACGAGCAGTACTTC CASSSRSYEQYF
TRBJ1-1 - - TRBV6-1 TGTGCCAGCCGAACGACTTTTGGCGGCAACACTGAAGCTTTCTTT CASRTTFGGNTEAFF
TRBJ1-2 - - TRBV29-1 TGCAGCGTTAAGGAAGTGGGGTCCCCTAACTATGGCTACACCTTC CSVKEVGSPNYGYTF
TRBJ1-5 - - TRBV6-5 TGTGCCAGCAGTTCTACCTCTGACGGCGGCAATCAGCCCCAGCATTTT CASSSTSDGGNQPQHF
TRBJ1-1 TRBD1 - TRBV5-4 TGTGCCAGCAGCTCGGGACAGGGTTTAAGTGAAGCTTTCTTT CASSSGQGLSEAFF
TRBJ1-1 - - TRBV5-1 TGCGCCAGCAGCTACCTTATGGGTTCGAACACTGAAGCTTTCTTT CASSYLMGSNTEAFF
TRBJ2-3 TRBD2 - TRBV19 TGTGCCAGTAGTGCGGGACTAGCGGGTTACACAGATACGCAGTATTTT CASSAGLAGYTDTQYF
TRBJ1-2 - - TRBV9 TGTGCCAGCAGCGGCAGTTGGGACTATGGCTACACCTTC CASSGSWDYGYTF
TRBJ2-7 - - TRBV28 TGTGCCAGCAGTTTAGATAATTACGAGCAGTACTTC CASSLDNYEQYF
TRBJ2-4 - - TRBV6-1 TGTGCCAGCAGTGAAACATGGGACCCCGTGGGCTACATTCAGTACTTC CASSETWDPVGYIQYF
TRBJ2-7 TRBD1 - TRBV19 TGTGCCAGTAGTATGGGGACAGGGGCGTTCGAGCAGTACTTC CASSMGTGAFEQYF
TRBJ2-5 - - TRBV5-1 TGCGCCAGCAGCCCCCGGCAGGGGGGCGAGACCCAGTACTTC CASSPRQGGETQYF
TRBJ1-3 TRBD1 - TRBV6-5 TGTGCCAGCAGCCCAACAGGGGTCGGTGGAAACACCATATATTTT CASSPTGVGGNTIYF
TRBJ2-3 - - TRBV9 TGTGCCAGCAGGCGGACGCCCCACCTCACAGATACGCAGTATTTT CASRRTPHLTDTQYF